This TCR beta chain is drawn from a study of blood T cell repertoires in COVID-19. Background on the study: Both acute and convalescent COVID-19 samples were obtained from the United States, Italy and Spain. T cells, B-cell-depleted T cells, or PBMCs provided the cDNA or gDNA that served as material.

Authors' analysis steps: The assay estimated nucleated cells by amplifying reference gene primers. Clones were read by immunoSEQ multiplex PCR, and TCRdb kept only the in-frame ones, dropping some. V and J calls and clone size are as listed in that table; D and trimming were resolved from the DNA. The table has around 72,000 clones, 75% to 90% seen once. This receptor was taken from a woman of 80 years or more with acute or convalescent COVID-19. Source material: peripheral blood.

The CDR3 DNA reads TGTGCCAGCAGCTTGGTAGCGGGGAACACCGGGGAGCTGTTTTTT. It is translated as CASSLVAGNTGELFF. This chain uses TRBV11-3 with TRBJ2-2, with 7 bases lining up with TRBD2. V was clipped by 3 bases and J by 1 base; unmatched bases: 2. Per the germline V gene, CDR1 is SGHNT and CDR2 is YENEEA. The CDR3 is 15 residues long.